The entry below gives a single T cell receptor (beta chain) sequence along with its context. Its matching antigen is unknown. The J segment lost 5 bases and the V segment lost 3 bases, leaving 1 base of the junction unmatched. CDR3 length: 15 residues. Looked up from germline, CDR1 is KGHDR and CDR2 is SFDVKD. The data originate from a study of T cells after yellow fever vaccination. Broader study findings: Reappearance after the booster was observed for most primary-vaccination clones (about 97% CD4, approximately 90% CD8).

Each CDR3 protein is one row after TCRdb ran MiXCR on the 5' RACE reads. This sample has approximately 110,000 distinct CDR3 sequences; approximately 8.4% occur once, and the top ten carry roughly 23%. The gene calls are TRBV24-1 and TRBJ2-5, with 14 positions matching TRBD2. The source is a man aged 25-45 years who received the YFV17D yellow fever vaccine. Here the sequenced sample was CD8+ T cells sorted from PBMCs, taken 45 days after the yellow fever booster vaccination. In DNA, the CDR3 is TGTGCCACCAGTGATCGGACTAGCGGGAGGGAGACCCAGTACTTC. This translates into CATSDRTSGRETQYF.